One TCR beta chain is described in this entry. It has no known antigen specificity. Per-base qualities were not stored, and no clone one base away is much larger. Every donor was a healthy Caucasian. The twin cohort comprised three pairs of female monozygotic twins, all aged roughly 18 to 30 years. Positive isolation kits from Invitrogen were used to isolate CD4+ and CD8+ T cell populations. These data are taken from a study of identical twins (dated by TCRdb to about 2016). In terms of the full investigation: TCR alpha and beta repertoires from monozygotic twins, unrelated adults of various ages and cord blood were deep-sequenced to test whether fetal clonotypes persist. Replicate twin experiments were performed at different times using different library preparation protocols to rule out contamination.

What the work shows at the level of the full study, not this receptor alone: Invariant T cells such as MAIT and iNKT could partly confound zero-insertion analyses, though diverse VJ usage argued against this for most clonotypes. In monozygotic twins, out-of-frame TCR alpha sharing was systematically underestimated by recombination models, although the models agreed with sharing between unrelated individuals. Because the same donors could not be followed over many years, conclusions were based on cross-sectional statistical analysis. Fewer insertions were carried by abundant cord blood beta clonotypes, a similar but weaker trend appeared in young adult naive repertoires, and no such trend appeared in memory repertoires. Excess twin sharing in beta out-of-frame sequences was weaker because fewer shared sequences lowered the signal-to-noise ratio. Compared with coincidental sharing between unrelated individuals, out-of-frame TCR alpha sequences shared between twins showed an excess of sequences with low generation probability.

V loses 2 bases at its end and J loses 6 bases; junction bases beyond the gene matches: 7. The CDR3 measures 16 amino acids from cysteine to phenylalanine. Of the read, only the CDR3 DNA is kept; its 48 bases are in frame from base 1. From a lookup of the germline V gene, CDR1 and CDR2 are MNHEY and SVGEGT. Library preparation used 5' RACE. Instrument used: Illumina HiSeq 2000. Template switching added a universal primer binding site, and the final cDNA carried a unique molecular identifier that allowed TCR cDNA molecules to be counted accurately. Specific primers in the conserved constant-segment region were used to synthesize first-strand cDNA for the TCR alpha and beta chains. Each cDNA library was double barcoded, with a SMART-Mk sample barcode plus Illumina barcodes, to control for contamination. Two successive PCR steps introduced TruSeq adapter sequences along with Illumina sample barcodes. The Illumina HiSeq platform was used with custom primers to sequence TCR alpha and beta cDNA libraries. The original pipeline was this. MiGEC was used to process raw reads and extract unique molecular identifiers, and MiXCR was used to find CDR3 positions. For each individual, recombination models were inferred using an EM algorithm with the repgenHMM and IGoR tools. Shared clonotype analysis was performed with the tcR package in R, normalizing sharing by the product of cloneset sizes. Out-of-frame nonproductive sequences were analyzed to study raw recombination free of thymic and clonal selection effects. TCRdb's own reprocessing of the public reads used fastp at Q25 and MiXCR and kept productive beta chains. Every entry covers one CDR3 protein and lists the most common genes and DNA from its rows. Here the V and J calls rest on TCRdb's processing, not on the authors' analysis. For this sample the table gives around 450,000 distinct CDR3 sequences, of which 12% to 15% were detected only once. The ten top clones hold roughly 0.5% of the sample.

In addition, the sample was reused for a study of yellow fever vaccine responses in identical twins. According to the second study: The authors reported that the T cell response to vaccination in identical twins appeared partly convergent and partly personalized. In identical twins, the study followed T cell clones that responded to the vaccine with precision.

This TCR derives from a woman aged 18-29 years in good health. The receptor chain draws on TRBV6-2 or TRBV6-3 and TRBJ2-1, with 10 bases in between that match TRBD2. The source material was CD4+ T cells sorted from blood. The nucleotide sequence reads TGTGCCAGCAGTTACGGTCTAGCGGGAGCGGGCAATGAGCAGTTCTTC. The resulting protein is CASSYGLAGAGNEQFF.